Given below is one T cell receptor beta chain in context. Its antigen is not known. 13 Jbeta primers and 60 Vbeta primers were used for the PCR. Here immunoSEQ multiplex PCR was the method, and the copy in TCRdb shows in-frame clones only, minus some. The profile covers some 120,000 clones, with around four fifths appearing a single time and around 10% taken by the ten largest. The sample comes from a study of cytomegalovirus exposure and HLA in healthy donors. Broader study findings: Reportedly, TCR beta sequences accurately predicted HLA-A and HLA-B alleles in most subjects. TCR beta chain V- and J-gene trimming was linked, in a later analysis, to a missense variant in DCLRE1C.

The sequence derives from a male donor in good health and CMV-seropositive. The sequencing input was PBMCs.

CDR3 protein: CASRLGQGSGELFF. The CDR3 DNA is TGTGCAAGTCGCTTAGGACAGGGGAGCGGGGAGCTGTTTTTT. The genes are TRBV12-2 and TRBJ2-2; the D call in the table, TRBD1, was not verified against the DNA. TRBV12-2 corresponds to a pseudogene. The CDR3 length is 14 residues.